Sequencing of this T cell receptor beta chain was carried out in a study of CD4+ T cells in melanoma. Some clones are missing from TCRdb's copy, which holds only in-frame ones; the method was immunoSEQ multiplex PCR. The sample has 110,000 to 150,000 clones; nearly 95% are singletons. V dropped 1 base and J dropped 7; count of bases not matched to a gene: 5. Germline V gene lookup returns CDR1 SGDLS and CDR2 YYNGEE. This CDR3 has 15 residues. The source of this sequence is a human donor with melanoma. The chain uses TRBV9 and TRBJ1-6; TRBD1 matches 7 bases. The CDR3 DNA is TGTGCCAGCAGCGTAAAGGGACAGCCGAATTCACCCCTCCACTTT. Translating gives CASSVKGQPNSPLHF.